These T cell receptor beta chains were read from a single sample in a study of blood T cells in healthy people across ages. Each CDR3 protein is one row after TCRdb ran MiXCR on the 5' RACE reads. In the table there are 1.5 million or so distinct CDR3 sequences, less than 45% of which are singletons. Sequencing was done on a sample of blood. The source is a woman under 30 in good health. Both conserved end residues are part of each CDR3.

J gene: TRBJ2-4
V gene: TRBV2
CDR3 protein: CASSPRSGGLAKNIQYF

J gene: TRBJ1-1
V gene: TRBV7-9
CDR3 protein: CASSPRDPRRDTEAFF

J gene: TRBJ2-3
V gene: TRBV30
CDR3 protein: CAWRQGALSTDTQYF

J gene: TRBJ1-5
V gene: TRBV7-9
CDR3 protein: CASSAITGGGQPQHF

J gene: TRBJ2-3
V gene: TRBV15
CDR3 protein: CATSPREFAPDTQYF

J gene: TRBJ2-5
V gene: TRBV18
CDR3 protein: CASSPRLTNEQYF

J gene: TRBJ1-1
V gene: TRBV28
CDR3 protein: CASSQVGSHKAEAFF

J gene: TRBJ2-1
V gene: TRBV7-9
CDR3 protein: CASSPQGGGNEQFF

J gene: TRBJ1-6
V gene: TRBV5-1
CDR3 protein: CASSLVGLSPLHF

J gene: TRBJ2-7
V gene: TRBV29-1
CDR3 protein: CSVTTSGSFLEQYF

J gene: TRBJ1-5
V gene: TRBV5-1
CDR3 protein: CASSLETGGDQPQHF

J gene: TRBJ2-1
V gene: TRBV12-3/TRBV12-4
CDR3 protein: CASSHRTGIYDEQFF

J gene: TRBJ2-3
V gene: TRBV7-9
CDR3 protein: CASSSDRESTDTQYF

J gene: TRBJ2-7
V gene: TRBV10-3
CDR3 protein: CAISESPGGLIEQYF

J gene: TRBJ2-5
V gene: TRBV10-3
CDR3 protein: CAISGTSGQETQYF

J gene: TRBJ2-1
V gene: TRBV6-5
CDR3 protein: CASKVAGLTYNEQFF

J gene: TRBJ1-3
V gene: TRBV11-1
CDR3 protein: CASSLPESGNTIYF

J gene: TRBJ2-1
V gene: TRBV9
CDR3 protein: CASSVDVAGFDEQFF

J gene: TRBJ2-5
V gene: TRBV29-1
CDR3 protein: CSVNVYQETQYF

J gene: TRBJ2-5
V gene: TRBV7-2
CDR3 protein: CASSLVGHLGHEQYF

J gene: TRBJ1-2
V gene: TRBV12-1
CDR3 protein: CASSSTRTSPDGYTF

J gene: TRBJ2-6
V gene: TRBV2
CDR3 protein: CASKDSQAGANVLTF

J gene: TRBJ1-4
V gene: TRBV4-1
CDR3 protein: CASSQEKGLNEKLFF

J gene: TRBJ1-5
V gene: TRBV27
CDR3 protein: CASDPQGSNQPQHF

J gene: TRBJ2-5
V gene: TRBV9
CDR3 protein: CASSVSLAVENEQYF

J gene: -
V gene: TRBV20-1
CDR3 protein: CSARFVSAEGEQYF

J gene: TRBJ2-5
V gene: TRBV6-2/TRBV6-3
CDR3 protein: CASSFLSPQETQYF

J gene: TRBJ2-7
V gene: TRBV20-1
CDR3 protein: CSARSRSSYEQYF